This T cell receptor beta chain was sequenced in a study of metastatic and nonmetastatic thyroid tumors. The sample holds many counts of this clone. The antigen is not known. All patients were treatment-naive before thyroid surgery. With MiXCR, TCRdb called clones anew from the PCR reads. The sample lists about 24,000 clones; roughly 13% were seen once. Overall study findings and caveats: A significant increase in TCR beta diversity was reportedly seen in malignant thyroid tumors relative to benign nodules, in blood and tumor.

This sequence originates from a female donor with papillary thyroid cancer or a benign thyroid nodule (not recorded which). Some clones in this sample may be carry-over from other donors' samples. Material: blood.

The CDR3 loop is CASSDRGGPPYEQYF. The DNA for the CDR3 is TGTGCCAGCAGCGACAGGGGAGGGCCCCCCTACGAGCAGTACTTC. The chain links TRBV3-1 to TRBJ2-7, with D perhaps matching TRBD1 (8 bases). The CDR3 is 15 residues long. Trimming took 5 bases from V and 2 from J, leaving 16 bases between them. Per the germline V gene, CDR1 is LGHDT and CDR2 is YNNKEL (reference sequence).